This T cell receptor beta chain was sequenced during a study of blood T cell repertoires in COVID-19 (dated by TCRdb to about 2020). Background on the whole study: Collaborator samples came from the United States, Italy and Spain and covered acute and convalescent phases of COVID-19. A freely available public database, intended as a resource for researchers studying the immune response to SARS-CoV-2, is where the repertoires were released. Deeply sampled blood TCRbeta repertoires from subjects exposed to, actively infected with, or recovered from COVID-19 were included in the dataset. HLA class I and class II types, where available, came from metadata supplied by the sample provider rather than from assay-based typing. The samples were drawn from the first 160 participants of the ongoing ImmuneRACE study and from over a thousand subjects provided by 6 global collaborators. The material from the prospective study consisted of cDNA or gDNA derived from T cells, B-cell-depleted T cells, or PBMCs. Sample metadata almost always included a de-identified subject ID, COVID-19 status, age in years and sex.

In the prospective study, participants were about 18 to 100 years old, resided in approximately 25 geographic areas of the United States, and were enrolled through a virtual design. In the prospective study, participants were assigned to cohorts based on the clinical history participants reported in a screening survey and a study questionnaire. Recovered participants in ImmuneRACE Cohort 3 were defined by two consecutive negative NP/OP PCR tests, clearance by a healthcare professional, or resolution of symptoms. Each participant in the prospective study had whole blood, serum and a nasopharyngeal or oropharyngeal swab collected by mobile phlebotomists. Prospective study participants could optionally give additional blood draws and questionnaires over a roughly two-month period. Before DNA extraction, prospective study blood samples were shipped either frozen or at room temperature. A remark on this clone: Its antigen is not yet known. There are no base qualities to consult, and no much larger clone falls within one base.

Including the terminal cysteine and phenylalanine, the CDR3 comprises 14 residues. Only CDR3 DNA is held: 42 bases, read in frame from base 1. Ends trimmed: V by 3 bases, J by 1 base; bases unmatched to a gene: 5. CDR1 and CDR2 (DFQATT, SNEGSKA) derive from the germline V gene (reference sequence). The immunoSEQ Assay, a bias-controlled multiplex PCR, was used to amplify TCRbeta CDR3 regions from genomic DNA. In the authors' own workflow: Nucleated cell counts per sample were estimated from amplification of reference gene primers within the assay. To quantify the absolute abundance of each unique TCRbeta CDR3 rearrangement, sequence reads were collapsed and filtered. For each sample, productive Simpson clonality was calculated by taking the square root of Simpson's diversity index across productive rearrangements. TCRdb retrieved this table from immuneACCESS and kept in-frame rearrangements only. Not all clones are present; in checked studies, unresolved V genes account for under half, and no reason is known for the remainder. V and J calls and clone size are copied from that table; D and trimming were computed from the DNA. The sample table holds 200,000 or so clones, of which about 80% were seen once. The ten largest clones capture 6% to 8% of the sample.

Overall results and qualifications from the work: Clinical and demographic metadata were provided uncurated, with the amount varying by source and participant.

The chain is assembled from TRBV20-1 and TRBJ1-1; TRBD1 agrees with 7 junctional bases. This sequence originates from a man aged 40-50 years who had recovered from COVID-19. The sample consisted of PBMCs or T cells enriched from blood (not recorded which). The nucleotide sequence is TGCAGTGCTAGTAAAGGGGGCCCGAACACTGAAGCTTTCTTT. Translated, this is CSASKGGPNTEAFF.